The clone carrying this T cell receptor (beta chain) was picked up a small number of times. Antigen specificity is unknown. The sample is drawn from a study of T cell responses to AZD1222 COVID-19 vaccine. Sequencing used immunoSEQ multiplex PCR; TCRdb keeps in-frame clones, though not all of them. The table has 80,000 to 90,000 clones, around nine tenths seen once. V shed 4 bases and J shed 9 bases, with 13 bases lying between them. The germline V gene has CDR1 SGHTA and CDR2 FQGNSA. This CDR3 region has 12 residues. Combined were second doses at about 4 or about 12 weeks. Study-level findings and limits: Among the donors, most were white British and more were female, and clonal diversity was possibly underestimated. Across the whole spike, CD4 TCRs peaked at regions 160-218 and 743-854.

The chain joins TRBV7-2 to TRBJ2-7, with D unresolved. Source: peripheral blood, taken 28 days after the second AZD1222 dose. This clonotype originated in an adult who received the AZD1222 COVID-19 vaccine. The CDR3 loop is CASSSGAFGQYF. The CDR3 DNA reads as TGTGCCAGCAGCTCCGGAGCGTTTGGGCAGTACTTC.